Following are 12 T cell receptor beta chains from one sample sequenced in a study of cytomegalovirus exposure and HLA in healthy donors. PCR employed 60 Vbeta and 13 Jbeta primers. Profiling relied on immunoSEQ multiplex PCR, and the TCRdb table lists in-frame clones only, not all of them. The sample includes 200,000 to 250,000 clones, roughly 75% of them seen just once. The specimen sequenced was PBMCs. The source is a woman in her 30s in good health and CMV-seronegative.

The table lists this clone with a few counts. This chain joins TRBV6-5 and TRBJ1-1, with no clear D. CDR3 length: 12 residues. The germline gives CDR1 MNHEY, CDR2 SVGAGI. Trimming took 5 bases from V and 7 from J, leaving 11 bases between them. CDR3 sequence reads: CASSGPGIEAFF. The CDR3 bases are TGTGCCAGCAGTGGTCCCGGGATTGAAGCTTTCTTT.

The V call is TRBV7-6, the J call TRBJ2-7; D may be TRBD1 (6 bases). The germline gives CDR1 SGHVS, CDR2 FNYEAQ. V lost 1 base and J 0 bases, leaving 7 bases between the germline ends. The CDR3 contains 14 residues. In nucleotides, the CDR3 is TGTGCCAGCAGCTTAGGGACAGACTCCTACGAGCAGTACTTC. Amino acid sequence: CASSLGTDSYEQYF.

The chain joins TRBV20-1 to TRBJ1-1; D is perhaps TRBD1 (5 bases). V was cut by 6 bases and J by 8 bases, with 10 bases left in between. The CDR3 totals 10 residues. Germline CDR1 reads DFQATT; CDR2 reads SNEGSKA (reference sequence). The CDR3 nucleotides read TGCAGTGCCTCGACAGAAGAAGCTTTCTTT. It specifies CSASTEEAFF.

V usage is TRBV10-3 and J usage is TRBJ2-5; 8 bases map to TRBD1. J gave up 0 bases and V 2 bases, and 5 bases lay outside the gene matches. The CDR3 has 16 residues. Germline values: CDR1 ENHRY, CDR2 SYGVKD. The CDR3 region is CAISEGWDRHQETQYF. The CDR3 region has the DNA TGTGCCATCAGTGAGGGTTGGGACAGGCACCAAGAGACCCAGTACTTC.

The rearrangement uses TRBV11-2 and TRBJ2-1, with a possible D match to TRBD1 (5 bases). The germline V and J ends were trimmed by 1 base and 8 bases, with 15 bases remaining between them. Germline assignment: CDR1 SGHAT and CDR2 FQNNGV. The CDR3 has 15 residues. The CDR3 nucleotides read TGTGCCAGCAGCTTAGGTACTGGGGCAAGCCATGAGCAGTTCTTC. It yields the protein CASSLGTGASHEQFF. Full variable domain (remainder filled in from reference TRBV11-2 and TRBJ2-1): EAGVAQSPRYKIIEKRQSVAFWCNPISGHATLYWYQQILGQGPKLLIQFQNNGVVDDSQLPKDRFSAERLKGVDSTLKIQPAKLEDSAVYLCASSLGTGASHEQFFGPGTRLTVL.

The chain carries TRBV29-1 and TRBJ1-1; D unclear. Per the germline V gene, CDR1 is SQVTM and CDR2 is ANQGSEA. This CDR3 region has 11 residues. The V end was cut by 2 bases, the J end by 8 bases, with 9 bases between. The CDR3, as DNA: TGCAGCGTTGAACGGTCATACGAAGCTTTCTTT. Amino acid sequence: CSVERSYEAFF. Looking up the rest from reference TRBV29-1 and TRBJ1-1 gives the full variable domain: SAVISQKPSRDICQRGTSLTIQCQVDSQVTMMFWYRQQPGQSLTLIATANQGSEATYESGFVIDKFPISRPNLTFSTLTVSNMSPEDSSIYLCSVERSYEAFFGQGTRLTVV.

The chain uses TRBV11-2 and TRBJ1-1; the match to TRBD1 covers 8 bases. Germline V gene data show CDR1 as SGHAT and CDR2 as FQNNGV. Losses at the gene ends were 5 bases for V and 6 bases for J; bases not matched to a gene: 8. The CDR3 is made up of 14 amino acids. CDR3 nucleotides: TGTGCCAGCAGCCTCAGGACAGGGTGGGCTGAAGCTTTCTTT. Amino acid sequence: CASSLRTGWAEAFF. Filled out from reference TRBV11-2 and TRBJ1-1, the complete variable domain reads EAGVAQSPRYKIIEKRQSVAFWCNPISGHATLYWYQQILGQGPKLLIQFQNNGVVDDSQLPKDRFSAERLKGVDSTLKIQPAKLEDSAVYLCASSLRTGWAEAFFGQGTRLTVV.

The chain employs TRBV2 and TRBJ2-5, with 12 bases matching TRBD2. There are 15 residues in the CDR3. The germline V gene encodes CDR1 SNHLY and CDR2 FYNNEI. V gave up 4 bases and J gave up 2 bases; unmatched junction bases: 2. The CDR3: CASSAGLAGQETQYF. The CDR3 DNA reads TGTGCCAGCAGTGCCGGACTAGCGGGGCAAGAGACCCAGTACTTC.

The chain carries TRBV29-1 and TRBJ2-7; 10 bases agree with TRBD1. Germline V CDR1 and CDR2: SQVTM, ANQGSEA. CDR3 size: 13 residues. The trim removed 3 bases at V and 3 bases at J, leaving 2 bases unmatched. The CDR3 loop is CSVDGTGDYEQYF. CDR3 nucleotides: TGCAGCGTTGACGGGACAGGGGACTACGAGCAGTACTTC.

V gene TRBV7-9 combines with J gene TRBJ1-1; maybe TRBD1 (5 bases). The germline V and J ends were trimmed by 3 bases and 0 bases, with 11 bases remaining between them. The CDR3 loop spans 15 amino acids. CDR1 is SEHNR, CDR2 FQNEAQ, per germline (reference sequence). The CDR3 is CASSFQGEVNTEAFF. Written as DNA, the CDR3 is TGTGCCAGCAGCTTTCAAGGGGAGGTGAACACTGAAGCTTTCTTT.

The V call is TRBV7-9, the J call TRBJ2-2; TRBD2 aligns across 14 bases. The length of the CDR3 is 17 residues. CDR1 is SEHNR and CDR2 is FQNEAQ in the germline V gene (reference sequence). J lost 7 bases, V lost 4 bases, and 8 bases had no gene match. The CDR3 DNA reads as TGTGCCAGCAGCTCACTAGGGACTAGCGGGAGTGGCGGGGAGCTGTTTTTT. It specifies CASSSLGTSGSGGELFF. The complete variable domain, with remaining parts taken from reference TRBV7-9 and TRBJ2-2, reads DTGVSQNPRHKITKRGQNVTFRCDPISEHNRLYWYRQTLGQGPEFLTYFQNEAQLEKSRLLSDRFSAERPKGSFSTLEIQRTEQGDSAMYLCASSSLGTSGSGGELFFGEGSRLTVL.

The chain carries TRBV7-2 and TRBJ2-1; 9 bases line up with TRBD2. The germline gives CDR1 SGHTA, CDR2 FQGNSA. Trimming at V came to 8 bases and at J to 7 bases, leaving 12 bases not matched to a gene. CDR3 size: 15 residues. The CDR3 sequence: CASSLSSGVLNEQFF. CDR3 DNA: TGTGCCAGCTCCCTTTCTAGCGGGGTTTTAAATGAGCAGTTCTTC.